This TCR beta chain came from a study of blood T cells in healthy people across ages. This clonotype appeared a few times. The antigen remains unidentified. The authors ran a second PCR of 7 to 11 cycles using a sample-barcoded 5' primer and a J-beta primer mix. In TCRdb, the 5' RACE reads were re-called with MiXCR into one record per CDR3 protein. The table has about 970,000 distinct CDR3 sequences, roughly half seen once; the top ten hold roughly 23%. Notes on the study in general: Changes seen in expanded clonotypes were possibly confounded by donor CMV status left unknown.

The donors, healthy Caucasians from Russia, were aged about 6 to 95. With each sample, at least 5 micrograms of total RNA were extracted. Material for sequencing was blood. The sequence derives from a woman aged 60-70 years in good health.

CDR3 residues: CASSVRSEQFF. For the CDR3, the DNA is TGTGCCAGCAGCGTACGGAGTGAGCAGTTCTTC. The V and J genes are TRBV7-9 and TRBJ2-1; D is unresolved. The CDR3 is 11 residues long. V shed 5 bases and J shed 9 bases, with 8 bases lying between them. Germline V gene lookup returns CDR1 SEHNR and CDR2 FQNEAQ (reference sequence).